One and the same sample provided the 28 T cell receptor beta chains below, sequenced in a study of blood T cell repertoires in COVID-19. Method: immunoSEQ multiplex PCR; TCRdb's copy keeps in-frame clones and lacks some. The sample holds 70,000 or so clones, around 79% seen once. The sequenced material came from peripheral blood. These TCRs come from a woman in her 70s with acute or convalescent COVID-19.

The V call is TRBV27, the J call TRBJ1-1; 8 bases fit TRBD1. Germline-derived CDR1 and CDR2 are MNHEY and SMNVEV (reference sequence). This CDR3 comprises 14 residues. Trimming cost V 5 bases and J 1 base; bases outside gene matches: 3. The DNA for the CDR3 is TGTGCCAGCAGTCGGGACAGGAGGAACACTGAAGCTTTCTTT. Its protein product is CASSRDRRNTEAFF.

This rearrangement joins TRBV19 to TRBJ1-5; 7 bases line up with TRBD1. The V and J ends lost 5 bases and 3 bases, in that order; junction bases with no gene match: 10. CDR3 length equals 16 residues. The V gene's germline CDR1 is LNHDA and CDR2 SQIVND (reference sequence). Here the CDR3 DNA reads TGTGCCAGTAGTCCACAGGGGACAGCGTTCAATCAGCCCCAGCATTTT. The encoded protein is CASSPQGTAFNQPQHF.

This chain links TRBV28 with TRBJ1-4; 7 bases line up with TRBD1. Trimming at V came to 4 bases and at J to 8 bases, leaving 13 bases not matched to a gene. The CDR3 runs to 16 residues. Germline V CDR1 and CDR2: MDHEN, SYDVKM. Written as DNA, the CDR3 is TGTGCCAGCAGTTCCTCGAAACAGGGGAAAGGCGAAAAACTGTTTTTT. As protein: CASSSSKQGKGEKLFF.

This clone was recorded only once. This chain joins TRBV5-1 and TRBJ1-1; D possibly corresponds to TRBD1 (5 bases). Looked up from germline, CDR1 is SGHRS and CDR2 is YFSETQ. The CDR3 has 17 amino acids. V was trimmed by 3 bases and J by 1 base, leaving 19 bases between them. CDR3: CASSSIYPGTENTEAFF. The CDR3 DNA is TGCGCCAGCAGCTCAATTTATCCCGGGACTGAGAACACTGAAGCTTTCTTT.

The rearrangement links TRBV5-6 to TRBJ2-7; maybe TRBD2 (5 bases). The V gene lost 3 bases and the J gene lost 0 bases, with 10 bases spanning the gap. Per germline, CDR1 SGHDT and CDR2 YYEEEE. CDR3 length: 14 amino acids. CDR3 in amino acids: CASSSRRVSYEQYF. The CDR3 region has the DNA TGTGCCAGCAGCTCCAGGCGGGTCTCCTACGAGCAGTACTTC.

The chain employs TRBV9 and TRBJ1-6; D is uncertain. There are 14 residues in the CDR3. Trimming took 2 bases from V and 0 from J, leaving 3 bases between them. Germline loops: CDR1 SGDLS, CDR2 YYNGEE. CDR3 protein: CASSVSSYNSPLHF. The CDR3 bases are TGTGCCAGCAGCGTTAGCTCCTATAATTCACCCCTCCACTTT.

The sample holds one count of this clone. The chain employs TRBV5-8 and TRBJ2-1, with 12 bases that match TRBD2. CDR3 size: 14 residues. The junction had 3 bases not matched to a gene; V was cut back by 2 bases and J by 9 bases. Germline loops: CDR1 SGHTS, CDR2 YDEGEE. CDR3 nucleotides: TGTGCCAGCAGCTTCCTAGCGGGGGGGCTTGAGCAGTTCTTC. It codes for CASSFLAGGLEQFF. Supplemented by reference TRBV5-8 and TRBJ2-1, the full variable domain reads EAGVTQSPTHLIKTRGQQATLRCSPISGHTSVYWYQQALGLGLQFLLWYDEGEERNRGNFPPRFSGRQFPNYSSELNVNALELEDSALYLCASSFLAGGLEQFFGPGTRLTVL.

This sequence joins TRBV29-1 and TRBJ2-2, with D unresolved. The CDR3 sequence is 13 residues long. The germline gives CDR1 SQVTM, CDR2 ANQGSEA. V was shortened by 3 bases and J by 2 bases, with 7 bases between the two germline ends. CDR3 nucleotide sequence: TGCAGCGTTGAGCGACAAAACACCGGGGAGCTGTTTTTT. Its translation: CSVERQNTGELFF.

As DNA, the CDR3 is TGCAGCGTTGAAGACTACGGGACAGGGGCTGGGGAGCTGTTTTTT. Its protein is CSVEDYGTGAGELFF. V is TRBV29-1 and J is TRBJ2-2; 10 bases line up with TRBD1. V dropped 0 bases and J dropped 8; count of bases not matched to a gene: 6. This CDR3 comprises 15 residues. The V gene's germline CDR1 is SQVTM and CDR2 ANQGSEA.

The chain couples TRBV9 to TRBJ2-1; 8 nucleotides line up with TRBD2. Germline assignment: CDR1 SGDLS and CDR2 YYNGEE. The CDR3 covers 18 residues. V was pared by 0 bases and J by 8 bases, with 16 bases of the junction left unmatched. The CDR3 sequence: CASSVAQGSGVASHEQFF. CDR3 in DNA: TGTGCCAGCAGCGTAGCCCAAGGTAGCGGGGTCGCTTCCCATGAGCAGTTCTTC.

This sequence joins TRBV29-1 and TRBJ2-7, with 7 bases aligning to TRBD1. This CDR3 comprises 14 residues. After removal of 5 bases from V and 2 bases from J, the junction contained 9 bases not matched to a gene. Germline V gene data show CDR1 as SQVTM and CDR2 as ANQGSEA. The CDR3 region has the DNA TGCAGCGTTACAACCCGGGGACAGCCCTACGAGCAGTACTTC. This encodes CSVTTRGQPYEQYF.

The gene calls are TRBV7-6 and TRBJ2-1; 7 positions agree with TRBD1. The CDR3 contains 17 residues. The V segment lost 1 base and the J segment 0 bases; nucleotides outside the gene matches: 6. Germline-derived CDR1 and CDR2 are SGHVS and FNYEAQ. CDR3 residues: CASSLGWDSSSYNEQFF. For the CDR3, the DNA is TGTGCCAGCAGCTTAGGGTGGGACAGTAGCTCCTACAATGAGCAGTTCTTC.

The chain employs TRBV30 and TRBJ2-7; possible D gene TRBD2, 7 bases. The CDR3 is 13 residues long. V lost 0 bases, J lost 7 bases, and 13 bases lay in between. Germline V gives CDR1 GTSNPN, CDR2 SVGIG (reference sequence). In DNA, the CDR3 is TGTGCCTGGAGTGTACGGGGGGCCGTAGAGCAGTACTTC. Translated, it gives CAWSVRGAVEQYF.

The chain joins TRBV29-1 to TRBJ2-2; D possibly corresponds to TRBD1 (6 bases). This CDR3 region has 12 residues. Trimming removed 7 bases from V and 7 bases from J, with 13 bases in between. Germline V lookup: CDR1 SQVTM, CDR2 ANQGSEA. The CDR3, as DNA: TGCAGCGGCGGACAGCATAGCGGGGAGCTGTTTTTT. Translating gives CSGGQHSGELFF.

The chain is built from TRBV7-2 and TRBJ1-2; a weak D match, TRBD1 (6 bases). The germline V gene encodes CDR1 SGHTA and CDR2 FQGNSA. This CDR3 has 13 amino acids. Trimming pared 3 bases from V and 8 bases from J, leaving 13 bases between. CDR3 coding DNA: TGTGCCAGCAGCTTGAGACAGGAGAAGGGCTACACCTTC. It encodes CASSLRQEKGYTF.

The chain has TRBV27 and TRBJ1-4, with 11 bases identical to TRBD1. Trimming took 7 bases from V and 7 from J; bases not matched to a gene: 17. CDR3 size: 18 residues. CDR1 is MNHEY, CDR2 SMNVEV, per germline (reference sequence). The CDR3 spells CASTSPTGGTGGREKLFF. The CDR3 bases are TGTGCCAGCACTTCCCCCACGGGGGGGACAGGGGGTCGTGAAAAACTGTTTTTT.

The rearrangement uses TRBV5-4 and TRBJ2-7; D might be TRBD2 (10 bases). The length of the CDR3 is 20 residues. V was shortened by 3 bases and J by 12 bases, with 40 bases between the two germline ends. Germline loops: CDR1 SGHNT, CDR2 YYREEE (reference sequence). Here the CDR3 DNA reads TGTGCCAGCAGCTCATACCCGGACAGGGGCGGGGCTAGCGGGAGAACGGGTCGGTACTTC. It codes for CASSSYPDRGGASGRTGRYF. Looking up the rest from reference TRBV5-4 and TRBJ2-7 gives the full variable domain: ETGVTQSPTHLIKTRGQQVTLRCSSQSGHNTVSWYQQALGQGPQFIFQYYREEENGRGNFPPRFSGLQFPNYSSELNVNALELDDSALYLCASSSYPDRGGASGRTGRYFGPGTRLTVT.

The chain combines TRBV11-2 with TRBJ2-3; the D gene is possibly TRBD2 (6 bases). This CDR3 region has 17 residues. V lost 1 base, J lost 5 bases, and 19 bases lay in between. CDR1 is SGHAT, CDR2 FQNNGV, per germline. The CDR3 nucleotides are TGTGCCAGCAGCTTAGGAAACGCGGGATACTCCCAAGATACGCAGTATTTT. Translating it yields CASSLGNAGYSQDTQYF.

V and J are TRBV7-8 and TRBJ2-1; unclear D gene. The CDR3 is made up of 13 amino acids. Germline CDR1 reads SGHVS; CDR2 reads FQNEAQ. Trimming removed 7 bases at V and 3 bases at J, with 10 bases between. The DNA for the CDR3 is TGTGCCAGCACTCAGGCGAGCTACAATGAGCAGTTCTTC. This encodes CASTQASYNEQFF.

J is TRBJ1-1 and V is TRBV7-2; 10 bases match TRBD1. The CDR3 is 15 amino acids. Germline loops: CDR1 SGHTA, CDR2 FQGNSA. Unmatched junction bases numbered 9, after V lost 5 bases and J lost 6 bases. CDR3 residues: CASSRYGTGVAEAFF. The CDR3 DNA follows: TGTGCCAGCAGCCGCTATGGGACAGGGGTCGCTGAAGCTTTCTTT. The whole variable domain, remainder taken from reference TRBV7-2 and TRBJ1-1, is GAGVSQSPSNKVTEKGKDVELRCDPISGHTALYWYRQSLGQGLEFLIYFQGNSAPDKSGLPSDRFSAERTGGSVSTLTIQRTQQEDSAVYLCASSRYGTGVAEAFFGQGTRLTVV.

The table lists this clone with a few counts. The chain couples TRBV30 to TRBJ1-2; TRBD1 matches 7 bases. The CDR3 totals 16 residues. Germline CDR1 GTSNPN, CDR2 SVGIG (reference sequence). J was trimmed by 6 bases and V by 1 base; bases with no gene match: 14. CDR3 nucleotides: TGTGCCTGGAGTGCGACAGGGTGGGCGTCGAGTAATGGCTACACCTTC. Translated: CAWSATGWASSNGYTF.

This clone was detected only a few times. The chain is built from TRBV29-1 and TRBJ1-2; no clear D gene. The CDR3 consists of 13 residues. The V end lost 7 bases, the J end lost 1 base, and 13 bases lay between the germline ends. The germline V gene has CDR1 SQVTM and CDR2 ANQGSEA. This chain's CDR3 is CSALIGGNYGYTF. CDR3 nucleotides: TGCAGCGCTCTCATCGGCGGTAACTATGGCTACACCTTC.

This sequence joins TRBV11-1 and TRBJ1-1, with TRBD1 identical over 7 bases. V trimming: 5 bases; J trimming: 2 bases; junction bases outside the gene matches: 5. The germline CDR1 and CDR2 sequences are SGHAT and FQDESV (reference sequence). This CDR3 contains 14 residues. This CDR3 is CASSTQGLNTEAFF. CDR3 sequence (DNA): TGTGCCAGCAGCACACAGGGGCTCAACACTGAAGCTTTCTTT.

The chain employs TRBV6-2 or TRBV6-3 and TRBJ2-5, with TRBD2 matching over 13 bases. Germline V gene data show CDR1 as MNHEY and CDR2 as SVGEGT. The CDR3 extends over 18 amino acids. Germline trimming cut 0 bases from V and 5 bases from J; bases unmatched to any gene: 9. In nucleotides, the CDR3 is TGTGCCAGCAGTTACTCGATTCGGACTAGCGGGAGTATCGAGACCCAGTACTTC. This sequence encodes CASSYSIRTSGSIETQYF.

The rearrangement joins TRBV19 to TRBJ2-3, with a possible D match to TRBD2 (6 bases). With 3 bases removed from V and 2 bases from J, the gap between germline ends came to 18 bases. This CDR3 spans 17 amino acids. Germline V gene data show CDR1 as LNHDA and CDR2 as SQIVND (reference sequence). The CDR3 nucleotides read TGTGCCAGTAGTATTTTGCGGGGACGTAGGAACACAGATACGCAGTATTTT. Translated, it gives CASSILRGRRNTDTQYF.

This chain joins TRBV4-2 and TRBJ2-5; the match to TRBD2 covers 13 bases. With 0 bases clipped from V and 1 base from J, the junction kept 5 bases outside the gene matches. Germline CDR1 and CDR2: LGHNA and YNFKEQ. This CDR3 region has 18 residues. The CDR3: CASSQDWGTSGTQETQYF. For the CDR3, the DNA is TGTGCCAGCAGCCAAGATTGGGGGACTAGCGGGACCCAAGAGACCCAGTACTTC.

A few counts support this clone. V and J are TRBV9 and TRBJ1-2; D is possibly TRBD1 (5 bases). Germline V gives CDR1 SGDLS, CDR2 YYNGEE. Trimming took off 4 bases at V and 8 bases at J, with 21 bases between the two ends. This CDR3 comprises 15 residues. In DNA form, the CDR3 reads TGTGCCAGCAGCCTCCGGACGGTGGGGGAGGAAGGCTACACCTTC. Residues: CASSLRTVGEEGYTF.

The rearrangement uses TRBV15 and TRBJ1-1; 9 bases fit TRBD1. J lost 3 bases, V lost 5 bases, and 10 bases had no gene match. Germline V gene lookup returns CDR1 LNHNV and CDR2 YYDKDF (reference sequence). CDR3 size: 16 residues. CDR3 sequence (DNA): TGTGCCACCAGCGATTCTGGACAGGGGTGGGACACTGAAGCTTTCTTT. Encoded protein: CATSDSGQGWDTEAFF.